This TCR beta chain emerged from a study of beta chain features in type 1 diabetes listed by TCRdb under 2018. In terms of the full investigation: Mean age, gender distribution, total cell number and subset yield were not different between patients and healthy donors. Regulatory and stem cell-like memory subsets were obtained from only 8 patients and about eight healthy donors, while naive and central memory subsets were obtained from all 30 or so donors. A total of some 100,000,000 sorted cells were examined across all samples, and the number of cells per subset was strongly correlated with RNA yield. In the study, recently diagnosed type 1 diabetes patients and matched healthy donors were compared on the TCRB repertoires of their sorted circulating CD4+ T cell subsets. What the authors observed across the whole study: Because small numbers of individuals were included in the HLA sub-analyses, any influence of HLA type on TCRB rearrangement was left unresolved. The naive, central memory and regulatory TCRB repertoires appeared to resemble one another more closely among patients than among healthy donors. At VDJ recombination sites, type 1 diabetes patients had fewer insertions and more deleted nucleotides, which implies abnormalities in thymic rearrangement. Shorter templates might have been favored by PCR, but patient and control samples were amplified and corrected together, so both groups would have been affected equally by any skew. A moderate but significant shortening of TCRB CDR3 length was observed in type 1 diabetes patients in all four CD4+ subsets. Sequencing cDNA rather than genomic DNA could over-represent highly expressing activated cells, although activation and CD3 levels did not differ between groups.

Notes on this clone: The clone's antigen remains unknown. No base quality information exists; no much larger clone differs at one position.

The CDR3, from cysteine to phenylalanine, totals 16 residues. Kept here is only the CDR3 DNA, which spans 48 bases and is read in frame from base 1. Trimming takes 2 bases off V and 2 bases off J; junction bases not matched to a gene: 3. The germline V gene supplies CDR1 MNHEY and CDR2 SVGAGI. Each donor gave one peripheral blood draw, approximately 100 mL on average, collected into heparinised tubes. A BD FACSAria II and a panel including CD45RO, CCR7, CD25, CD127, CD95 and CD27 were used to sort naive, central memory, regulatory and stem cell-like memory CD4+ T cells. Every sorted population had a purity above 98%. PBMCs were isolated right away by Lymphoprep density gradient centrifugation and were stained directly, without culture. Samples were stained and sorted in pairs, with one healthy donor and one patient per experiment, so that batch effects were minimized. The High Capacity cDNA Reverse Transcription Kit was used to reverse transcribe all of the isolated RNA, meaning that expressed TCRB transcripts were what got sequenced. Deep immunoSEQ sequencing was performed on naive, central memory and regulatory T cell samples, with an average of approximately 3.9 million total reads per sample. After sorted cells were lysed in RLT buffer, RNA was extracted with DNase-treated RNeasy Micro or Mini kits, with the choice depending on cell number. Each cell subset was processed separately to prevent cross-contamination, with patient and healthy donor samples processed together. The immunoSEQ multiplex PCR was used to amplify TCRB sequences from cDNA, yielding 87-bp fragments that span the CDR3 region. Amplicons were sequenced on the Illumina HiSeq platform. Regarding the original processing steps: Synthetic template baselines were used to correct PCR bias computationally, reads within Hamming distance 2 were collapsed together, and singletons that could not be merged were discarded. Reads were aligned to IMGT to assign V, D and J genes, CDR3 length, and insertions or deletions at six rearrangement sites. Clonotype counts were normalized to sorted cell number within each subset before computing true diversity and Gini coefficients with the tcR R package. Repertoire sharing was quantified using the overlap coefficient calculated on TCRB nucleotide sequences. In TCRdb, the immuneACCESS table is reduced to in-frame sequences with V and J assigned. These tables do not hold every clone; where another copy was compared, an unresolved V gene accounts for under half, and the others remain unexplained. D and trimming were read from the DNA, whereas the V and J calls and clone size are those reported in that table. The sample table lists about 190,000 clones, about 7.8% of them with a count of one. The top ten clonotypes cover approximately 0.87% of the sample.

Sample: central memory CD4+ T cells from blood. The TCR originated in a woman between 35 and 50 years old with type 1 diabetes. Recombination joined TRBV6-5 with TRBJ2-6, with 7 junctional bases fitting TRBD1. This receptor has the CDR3 CASSYHRGAGANVLTF. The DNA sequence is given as TGTGCCAGCAGTTACCACAGGGGCGCTGGGGCCAACGTCCTGACTTTC.